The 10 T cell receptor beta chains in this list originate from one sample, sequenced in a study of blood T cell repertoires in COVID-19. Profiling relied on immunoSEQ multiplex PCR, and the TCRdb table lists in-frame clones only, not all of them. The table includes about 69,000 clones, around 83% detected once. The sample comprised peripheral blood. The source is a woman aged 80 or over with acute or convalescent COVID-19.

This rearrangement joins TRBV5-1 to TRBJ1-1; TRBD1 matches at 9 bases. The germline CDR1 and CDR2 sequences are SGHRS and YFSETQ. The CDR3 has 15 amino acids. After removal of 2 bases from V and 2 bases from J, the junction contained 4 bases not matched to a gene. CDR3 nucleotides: TGCGCCAGCAGCTTCGTGGGACAGGGTAACACTGAAGCTTTCTTT. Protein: CASSFVGQGNTEAFF.

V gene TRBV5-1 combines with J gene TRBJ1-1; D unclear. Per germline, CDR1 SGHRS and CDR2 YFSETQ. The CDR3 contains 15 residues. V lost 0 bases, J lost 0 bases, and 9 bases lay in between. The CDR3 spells CASSLGGSVNTEAFF. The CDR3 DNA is TGCGCCAGCAGCTTGGGCGGTTCCGTGAACACTGAAGCTTTCTTT.

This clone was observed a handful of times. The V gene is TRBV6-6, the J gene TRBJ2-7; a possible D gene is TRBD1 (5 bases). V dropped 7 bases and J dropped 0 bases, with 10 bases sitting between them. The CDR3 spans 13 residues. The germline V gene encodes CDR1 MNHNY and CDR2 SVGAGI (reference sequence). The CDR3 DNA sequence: TGTGCCAGCAACAGGTACAGCTCCTACGAGCAGTACTTC. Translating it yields CASNRYSSYEQYF.

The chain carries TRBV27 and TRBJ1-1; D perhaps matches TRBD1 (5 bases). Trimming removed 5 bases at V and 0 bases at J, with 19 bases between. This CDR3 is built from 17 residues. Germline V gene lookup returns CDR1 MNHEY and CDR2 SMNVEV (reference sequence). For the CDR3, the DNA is TGTGCCAGCAGTCTTAGGGGATCTCTACTATTGAACACTGAAGCTTTCTTT. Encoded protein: CASSLRGSLLLNTEAFF.

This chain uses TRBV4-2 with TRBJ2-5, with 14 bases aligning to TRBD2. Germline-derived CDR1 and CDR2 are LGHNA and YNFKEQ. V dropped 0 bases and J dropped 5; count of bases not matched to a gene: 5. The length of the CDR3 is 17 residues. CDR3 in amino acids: CASSQETGTSGGETQYF. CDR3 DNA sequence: TGTGCCAGCAGCCAAGAGACCGGGACTAGCGGGGGCGAGACCCAGTACTTC.

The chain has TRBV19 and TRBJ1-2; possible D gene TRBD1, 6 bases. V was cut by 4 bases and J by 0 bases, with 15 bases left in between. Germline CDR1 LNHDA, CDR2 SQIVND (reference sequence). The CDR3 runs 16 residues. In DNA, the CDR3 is TGTGCCAGTAGTACTCATGGACAGTTAGCTAACTATGGCTACACCTTC. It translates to CASSTHGQLANYGYTF. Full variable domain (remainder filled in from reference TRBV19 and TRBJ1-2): DGGITQSPKYLFRKEGQNVTLSCEQNLNHDAMYWYRQDPGQGLRLIYYSQIVNDFQKGDIAEGYSVSREKKESFPLTVTSAQKNPTAFYLCASSTHGQLANYGYTFGSGTRLTVV.

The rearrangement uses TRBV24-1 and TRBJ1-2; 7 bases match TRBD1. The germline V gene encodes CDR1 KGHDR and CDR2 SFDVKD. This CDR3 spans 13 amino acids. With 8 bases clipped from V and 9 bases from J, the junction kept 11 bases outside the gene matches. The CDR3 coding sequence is TGTGCCACCACCATCTCGACAGGGTGTAGCTACACCTTC. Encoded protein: CATTISTGCSYTF.

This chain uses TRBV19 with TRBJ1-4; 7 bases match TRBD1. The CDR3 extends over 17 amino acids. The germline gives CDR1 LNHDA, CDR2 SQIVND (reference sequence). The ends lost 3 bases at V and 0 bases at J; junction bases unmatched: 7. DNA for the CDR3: TGTGCCAGTAGTATGGGACAGCACCTTGCAACTAATGAAAAACTGTTTTTT. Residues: CASSMGQHLATNEKLFF.

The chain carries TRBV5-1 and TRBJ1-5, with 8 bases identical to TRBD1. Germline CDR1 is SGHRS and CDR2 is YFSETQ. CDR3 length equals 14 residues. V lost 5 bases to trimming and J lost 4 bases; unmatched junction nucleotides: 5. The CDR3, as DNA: TGCGCCAGCAGTCACGGGACAGGAAATCAGCCCCAGCATTTT. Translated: CASSHGTGNQPQHF.

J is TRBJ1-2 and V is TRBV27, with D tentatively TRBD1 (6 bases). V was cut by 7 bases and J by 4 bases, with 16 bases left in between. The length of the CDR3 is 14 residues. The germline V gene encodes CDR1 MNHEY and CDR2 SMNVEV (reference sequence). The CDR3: CASTTDREPYGYTF. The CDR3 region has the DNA TGTGCCAGCACCACGGACAGAGAGCCCTATGGCTACACCTTC.